Below, 17 T cell receptor beta chains from the same sample are listed, as sequenced in a study of T-cell reconstitution after alpha-beta-depleted transplantation in children. Using unique molecular identifiers, the investigators prepared the TCRbeta library. TCRdb re-analysed the PCR reads in MiXCR, keeping a single row per CDR3 protein. Altogether a few hundred thousand distinct CDR3 sequences are present, around 10% being singletons, with the ten largest covering 2% to 2.5%. Specimen: PBMCs from the stem cell graft donor, collected from the stem cell graft. The source is a human donor who donated a stem cell graft to a child with acute lymphoblastic leukemia.

For the CDR3, the DNA is TGTGCCAGCAGCCCATACCCGGGGTCACCCCTCCACTTT. It is translated as CASSPYPGSPLHF. The chain has TRBV3-1 and TRBJ1-6; D remains ambiguous. Germline V CDR1 and CDR2: LGHDT, YNNKEL (reference sequence). This CDR3 region has 13 residues. Trimming stripped 4 bases from V and 10 bases from J, with 11 bases between.

The sample holds many counts of this clonotype. CDR3 sequence: CASSFLTGLGETQYF. The CDR3 region has the DNA TGTGCCAGCAGCTTCTTAACGGGATTGGGTGAGACCCAGTACTTC. This chain connects TRBV7-2 to TRBJ2-5; D possibly corresponds to TRBD2 (5 bases). The CDR3 is 15 amino acids. Germline assignment: CDR1 SGHTA and CDR2 FQGNSA. The V and J ends lost 3 bases and 5 bases respectively, with 16 bases between them.

This clonotype has just a few counts. The V and J genes are TRBV10-3 and TRBJ2-3; 12 bases line up with TRBD2. The V and J ends lost 6 bases and 4 bases, in that order; junction bases with no gene match: 14. CDR1 and CDR2 (germline): ENHRY, SYGVKD. This CDR3 contains 18 residues. CDR3: CAIRGQGSTSGSSDTQYF. Here the CDR3 DNA reads TGTGCCATCAGAGGACAGGGGTCGACTAGCGGGAGCTCAGATACGCAGTATTTT.

The chain employs TRBV7-9 and TRBJ2-7; the match to TRBD1 covers 7 bases. The CDR3 is 14 residues long. Germline V lookup: CDR1 SEHNR, CDR2 FQNEAQ (reference sequence). With 6 bases clipped from V and 6 bases from J, the junction kept 11 bases outside the gene matches. CDR3 nucleotide sequence: TGTGCCAGCAGTTATACACAGGGGAATGGCGAGCAGTACTTC. Amino acid sequence: CASSYTQGNGEQYF.

The J gene is TRBJ2-7, the V gene TRBV7-6, with D possibly matching TRBD2 (5 bases). The CDR3 is 15 amino acids. V gave up 0 bases and J gave up 3 bases, with 12 bases separating them. Germline loops: CDR1 SGHVS, CDR2 FNYEAQ. CDR3 sequence: CASSLAGDAGYEQYF. CDR3 DNA: TGTGCCAGCAGCTTAGCGGGAGATGCGGGCTACGAGCAGTACTTC.

A few counts support this clonotype. V and J are TRBV4-1 and TRBJ1-4; D gene uncertain. Deletions cut 0 bases from V and 0 bases from J, with 5 bases between. The length of the CDR3 is 15 residues. Germline lookup yields CDR1 MGHRA and CDR2 YSYEKL. The CDR3 region is CASSQDSTTNEKLFF. The CDR3 nucleotides read TGCGCCAGCAGCCAAGATTCGACAACTAATGAAAAACTGTTTTTT.

The V call is TRBV20-1, the J call TRBJ2-3; TRBD2 agrees at 10 bases. The V gene end was trimmed by 1 base and the J gene end by 4 bases; junction bases not matched to a gene: 14. This CDR3 spans 18 amino acids. The germline V gene encodes CDR1 DFQATT and CDR2 SNEGSKA (reference sequence). The CDR3 reads CSARGLFSGRPPPDTQYF. Written as DNA, the CDR3 is TGCAGTGCTAGAGGCCTTTTTAGCGGGAGGCCCCCCCCAGATACGCAGTATTTT.

As concerns this clonotype: The junction and the germline gene differ at one end; a read error may be behind it. The chain employs TRBV7-7 and TRBJ2-7; D is possibly TRBD2 (7 bases). There are 13 residues in the CDR3. The germline gives CDR1 SSHAT, CDR2 FNYEAQ (reference sequence). Here the CDR3 DNA reads TGTGCTAGCAGCTTACAGGGAGGGGACGAGCAGTACTTC. Its protein product is CASSLQGGDEQYF.

This clonotype was recorded once. This sequence joins TRBV20-1 and TRBJ2-7, with D perhaps matching TRBD1 or TRBD2 (5 bases each). V lost 6 bases to trimming and J lost 6 bases, with 15 bases between them. The germline CDR1 and CDR2 sequences are DFQATT and SNEGSKA (reference sequence). The CDR3 contains 12 residues. Here the CDR3 reads CSAGGGSSEQYF. In DNA, the CDR3 is TGCAGTGCCGGTGGGGGATCAAGCGAGCAGTACTTC.

This clonotype was detected only a few times. The rearrangement joins TRBV30 to TRBJ2-1, with TRBD2 matching over 7 bases. Trimming cost V 8 bases and J 0 bases; bases outside gene matches: 7. Germline CDR1 reads GTSNPN; CDR2 reads SVGIG (reference sequence). The CDR3 consists of 14 residues. The CDR3 DNA is TGTGCCAGGGCGGGGGATTACTCCTACAATGAGCAGTTCTTC. This codes for CARAGDYSYNEQFF.

The chain links TRBV7-9 to TRBJ2-2; no definite D call. This CDR3 is 16 amino acids long. Germline lookup yields CDR1 SEHNR and CDR2 FQNEAQ (reference sequence). V dropped 3 bases and J dropped 0 bases, with 11 bases sitting between them. The CDR3 DNA is TGTGCCAGCAGCTTCAACCGGGTCCCGAACACCGGGGAGCTGTTTTTT. This translates into CASSFNRVPNTGELFF.

This clonotype was detected ten times or more. The rearrangement uses TRBV20-1 and TRBJ2-7; the D is unclear. The V gene's germline CDR1 is DFQATT and CDR2 SNEGSKA (reference sequence). V lost 3 bases and J 1 base, leaving 4 bases between the germline ends. The CDR3 is 11 amino acids. This chain's CDR3 is CSASGSYEQYF. The CDR3 coding sequence is TGCAGTGCTAGCGGATCCTACGAGCAGTACTTC.

This clonotype has ten or more counts. The rearrangement uses TRBV5-4 and TRBJ2-5, with a weak D call TRBD1 (6 bases). Between the trimmed V and J ends, which lost 4 bases and 2 bases, there was a span of 9 bases. The CDR3 runs to 13 residues. Per the germline V gene, CDR1 is SGHNT and CDR2 is YYREEE (reference sequence). The CDR3 loop is CASSGTLQETQYF. Here the CDR3 DNA reads TGTGCCAGCAGCGGGACACTGCAAGAGACCCAGTACTTC. The variable domain in full, completed from reference TRBV5-4 and TRBJ2-5, reads ETGVTQSPTHLIKTRGQQVTLRCSSQSGHNTVSWYQQALGQGPQFIFQYYREEENGRGNFPPRFSGLQFPNYSSELNVNALELDDSALYLCASSGTLQETQYFGPGTRLLVL.

Only a few counts were recorded for this clonotype. The chain carries TRBV4-3 and TRBJ1-2, with D possibly matching TRBD1 (5 bases). Germline V CDR1 and CDR2: LGHNA, YSLEER. Trimming pared 5 bases from V and 6 bases from J, leaving 13 bases between. The CDR3 is 13 residues long. The chain's CDR3 is CASSSRPRDGYTF. The CDR3 nucleotides are TGCGCCAGCAGCTCTCGGCCCAGGGATGGCTACACCTTC.

Worth noting for this clonotype: A junction end diverges from the germline sequence, so it may reflect a read error. This rearrangement joins TRBV24-1 to TRBJ2-5; D could derive from TRBD1 or TRBD2 (5 bases each). The CDR3 loop spans 17 amino acids. Germline values: CDR1 KGHDR, CDR2 SFDVKD. CDR3 nucleotide sequence: TGTGCCACCAGTGATTTGCCTGGGGGAACTCACCAGGAGACCCAGTACTTC. This codes for CATSDLPGGTHQETQYF.

This clonotype was picked up a small number of times. This rearrangement joins TRBV7-2 to TRBJ2-1; D is ambiguous. V was shortened by 2 bases and J by 12 bases, with 11 bases between the two germline ends. In germline, CDR1 is SGHTA, CDR2 FQGNSA. The CDR3 totals 12 residues. In DNA, the CDR3 is TGTGCCAGCAGCTTATTGGGTACTCCGCAGTTCTTC. It is translated as CASSLLGTPQFF. The entire variable domain, with the rest obtained from reference TRBV7-2 and TRBJ2-1, is as follows: GAGVSQSPSNKVTEKGKDVELRCDPISGHTALYWYRQSLGQGLEFLIYFQGNSAPDKSGLPSDRFSAERTGGSVSTLTIQRTQQEDSAVYLCASSLLGTPQFFGPGTRLTVL.

The chain combines TRBV18 with TRBJ2-5, with 11 bases fitting TRBD1. Germline V gene sequence: CDR1 KGHSH, CDR2 LQKENI. V was pared by 3 bases and J by 4 bases, with 4 bases of the junction left unmatched. CDR3 length equals 15 residues. In DNA, the CDR3 is TGTGCCAGCTCACCTGCCGGGACAGGGGGAGAGACCCAGTACTTC. It yields the protein CASSPAGTGGETQYF.